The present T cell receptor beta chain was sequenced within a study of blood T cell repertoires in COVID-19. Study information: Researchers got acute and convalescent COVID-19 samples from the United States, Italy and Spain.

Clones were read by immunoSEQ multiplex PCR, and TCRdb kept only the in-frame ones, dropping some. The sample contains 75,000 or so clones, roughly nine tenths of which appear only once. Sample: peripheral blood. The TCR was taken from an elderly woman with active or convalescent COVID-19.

CDR3 protein: CASRRTGEGEAFF. The CDR3 DNA reads as TGTGCCAGTAGGAGGACAGGGGAAGGTGAAGCTTTCTTT. V gene TRBV19 combines with J gene TRBJ1-1, with TRBD1 matching over 9 bases. Trimming at V came to 6 bases and at J to 7 bases, leaving 6 bases not matched to a gene. The CDR3 is 13 residues long. Germline values: CDR1 LNHDA, CDR2 SQIVND (reference sequence).